The rows below give T cell receptor beta chains drawn from one sample of a study of early T cells in non-severe SARS-CoV-2 infection. TCRdb reanalysed the 5' RACE reads using MiXCR and keeps one entry per CDR3 protein. The sample yields around 50,000 distinct CDR3 sequences, over 9.5% seen once. Sequenced sample: whole blood. Source of these receptors: an adult who was a healthcare worker with PCR-confirmed SARS-CoV-2 infection or an uninfected control (not recorded which). CDR3s include the opening cysteine and the closing phenylalanine or tryptophan. D genes are given only for firm matches. Clone size is shown for a subset of rows, as once, few, many or a class of expanded clone.

D gene	V gene	J gene	clone size	CDR3 protein	CDR3 DNA
NA	TRBV7-7	TRBJ2-1	many	CASSLDSRGEQFF	TGTGCTAGCAGCTTGGACAGTAGGGGTGAGCAGTTCTTC
NA	TRBV7-2	TRBJ1-1	NA	CASSLGPGVMNTEAFF	TGTGCCAGCAGCTTAGGGCCAGGCGTGATGAACACTGAAGCTTTCTTT
NA	TRBV6-5	TRBJ1-1	NA	CASRGGRPEAFF	TGTGCCAGCAGAGGGGGGCGTCCTGAAGCTTTCTTT
TRBD1	TRBV25-1	TRBJ2-7	many	CASSGRQGHGYEQYF	TGTGCCAGCAGTGGGAGACAGGGGCATGGATACGAGCAGTACTTC
NA	TRBV12-3/TRBV12-4	TRBJ1-4	many	CASSLTNEKLFF	TGTGCCAGCAGTTTAACTAATGAAAAACTGTTTTTT
NA	TRBV11-2	TRBJ2-4	NA	CASSSGSIQYF	TGTGCCAGCAGCTCAGGGAGCATTCAGTACTTC
NA	TRBV20-1	TRBJ2-3	few	CSAREAPPSGYTDTQYF	TGCAGTGCTAGAGAAGCCCCCCCGAGCGGGTACACAGATACGCAGTATTTT
NA	TRBV12-3/TRBV12-4	TRBJ1-2	NA	CASSPGLYGYTF	TGTGCCAGCAGTCCCGGGCTTTACGGCTACACCTTC
TRBD2	TRBV5-4	TRBJ2-2	few	CASSYGGRANTGELFF	TGTGCCAGCAGCTATGGCGGGAGGGCGAACACCGGGGAGCTGTTTTTT
NA	TRBV7-9	TRBJ2-7	NA	CASSSEKEGTPYEQYF	TGTGCCAGCAGCTCCGAAAAGGAGGGTACCCCCTACGAGCAGTACTTC
NA	TRBV10-2	TRBJ1-5	many	CATKMEGKQPQHF	TGCGCCACGAAGATGGAGGGTAAGCAGCCCCAGCATTTT
NA	TRBV5-1	TRBJ2-5	many	CASSLTVQETQYF	TGCGCCAGCAGCTTGACGGTACAAGAGACCCAGTACTTC
TRBD1	TRBV9	TRBJ2-7	many	CASSVGTGATYEQYF	TGTGCCAGCAGCGTAGGGACAGGTGCCACCTACGAGCAGTACTTC
NA	TRBV2	TRBJ2-2	NA	CASKGGAPNTGELFF	TGTGCCAGCAAGGGGGGGGCGCCGAACACCGGGGAGCTGTTTTTT
NA	TRBV5-6	TRBJ2-3	few	CASSLVAGVADTQYF	TGTGCCAGCAGCTTGGTGGCAGGGGTCGCAGATACGCAGTATTTT
TRBD2	TRBV12-3/TRBV12-4	TRBJ2-3	many	CASRYLAGPEDTQYF	TGTGCCAGCAGATATCTAGCGGGACCCGAAGATACGCAGTATTTT
TRBD1	TRBV5-6	TRBJ2-7	many	CASRAAGGYEQYF	TGTGCCAGCAGAGCCGCAGGGGGCTACGAGCAGTACTTC
TRBD2	TRBV20-1	TRBJ2-1	many	CSASSRLRREWSGEQFF	TGCAGTGCTAGTAGCAGACTACGGCGGGAGTGGAGCGGTGAGCAGTTCTTC
NA	TRBV30	TRBJ2-5	NA	CAWSVRASWGQETQYF	TGTGCCTGGAGCGTCCGGGCCTCCTGGGGCCAAGAGACCCAGTACTTC
NA	TRBV9	TRBJ2-2	NA	CASSVAGLNTGELFF	TGTGCCAGCAGCGTAGCCGGACTAAACACCGGGGAGCTGTTTTTT
NA	TRBV29-1	TRBJ2-5	few	CSVAPLVQETQYF	TGCAGCGTGGCCCCCCTGGTCCAAGAGACCCAGTACTTC
NA	TRBV5-5	TRBJ2-3	many	CASSATMETQYF	TGTGCCAGCAGCGCCACTATGGAGACGCAGTATTTT
NA	TRBV6-2/TRBV6-3	TRBJ1-5	many	CASSGSYSNQPQHF	TGTGCCAGCAGTGGATCTTATAGCAATCAGCCCCAGCATTTT
NA	TRBV7-9	TRBJ1-1	many	CASSSHRGHTEAFF	TGTGCCAGCAGCTCACATCGGGGCCACACTGAAGCTTTCTTT
TRBD2	TRBV27	TRBJ2-1	NA	CASRIGTSGYNEQFF	TGTGCCAGCAGGATTGGGACTAGCGGGTACAATGAGCAGTTCTTC
NA	TRBV11-2	TRBJ2-1	NA	CASSIPHEQFF	TGTGCCAGCAGTATCCCGCATGAGCAGTTCTTC
TRBD1	TRBV20-1	TRBJ1-5	many	CSARDPRGDSNQPQHF	TGCAGTGCTAGAGATCCCAGGGGGGATAGCAATCAGCCCCAGCATTTT
TRBD2	TRBV4-1	TRBJ2-3	few	CASSHRILAGGPDTQYF	TGCGCCAGCAGCCATCGCATACTAGCGGGAGGGCCCGATACGCAGTATTTT
NA	TRBV6-5	TRBJ1-1	NA	CASSPWAGMNTEAFF	TGTGCCAGCAGTCCTTGGGCAGGGATGAACACTGAAGCTTTCTTT
TRBD1	TRBV3-1	TRBJ1-2	many	CASSLRTGSYGYTF	TGTGCCAGCAGCCTAAGGACAGGATCGTATGGCTACACCTTC
TRBD1	TRBV2	TRBJ2-5	many	CASSEVGTGGQETQYF	TGTGCCAGCAGTGAGGTTGGGACAGGGGGACAAGAGACCCAGTACTTC
TRBD1	TRBV7-9	TRBJ2-2	NA	CATRDREDTGELFF	TGTGCCACCAGGGACAGGGAGGACACCGGGGAGCTGTTTTTT
TRBD1	TRBV23-1	TRBJ1-5	many	CASSQSNRGMRNQPQHF	TGCGCCAGCAGTCAATCGAACAGGGGGATGCGCAATCAGCCCCAGCATTTT
TRBD2	TRBV6-1	TRBJ2-7	many	CASSRLAGPYEQYF	TGTGCCAGCAGTAGACTAGCGGGCCCCTACGAGCAGTACTTC
NA	TRBV27	TRBJ2-1	many	CASSARLENSYNEQFF	TGTGCCAGCAGTGCCCGGCTGGAAAACTCCTACAATGAGCAGTTCTTC
NA	TRBV10-3	TRBJ1-2	NA	CAIDKGTDGYTF	TGTGCCATCGACAAAGGGACGGATGGCTACACCTTC
NA	TRBV29-1	TRBJ1-1	many	CSVIPGPNEAFF	TGCAGCGTTATCCCGGGCCCGAATGAAGCTTTCTTT
TRBD1	TRBV9	TRBJ2-7	NA	CASSVGGTGGSHEQYF	TGTGCCAGCAGCGTAGGCGGTACAGGGGGGTCCCACGAGCAGTACTTC
NA	TRBV7-2	TRBJ2-2	many	CASSLGGTGELFF	TGTGCCAGCAGCTTAGGAGGAACCGGGGAGCTGTTTTTT
NA	TRBV6-1	TRBJ2-3	many	CASSEAPLIGFGATDTQYF	TGTGCCAGCAGTGAAGCCCCTTTGATTGGTTTCGGGGCCACAGATACGCAGTATTTT
TRBD2	TRBV10-2	TRBJ2-1	few	CASMWASGSNEQFF	TGCGCCAGCATGTGGGCTAGCGGGAGCAATGAGCAGTTCTTC
TRBD2	TRBV7-2	TRBJ2-1	few	CASSLVAGGYNEQFF	TGTGCCAGCAGCTTAGTAGCGGGAGGGTACAATGAGCAGTTCTTC
TRBD1	TRBV6-5	TRBJ2-1	many	CASRRTGEEQFF	TGTGCCAGCAGGAGGACAGGCGAGGAGCAGTTCTTC
TRBD2	TRBV12-3/TRBV12-4	TRBJ2-1	few	CASSGGTSSYNEQFF	TGTGCCAGCAGCGGTGGGACTAGCTCCTACAATGAGCAGTTCTTC
TRBD1	TRBV20-1	TRBJ2-1	many	CSARDSVGQGSNEQFF	TGCAGTGCTAGAGATTCCGTCGGACAGGGTAGTAATGAGCAGTTCTTC
NA	TRBV30	TRBJ1-1	many	CAWKGGGSTEAFF	TGTGCCTGGAAGGGCGGCGGGTCCACTGAAGCTTTCTTT
NA	TRBV5-1	TRBJ1-6	NA	CASSLVEGWSPLHF	TGCGCCAGCAGCTTGGTAGAGGGATGGTCACCCCTCCACTTT
TRBD1	TRBV7-9	TRBJ2-1	many	CASSLSLKQGAEDNEQFF	TGTGCCAGCAGCTTGTCCCTGAAACAGGGGGCGGAGGACAATGAGCAGTTCTTC
NA	TRBV5-1	TRBJ2-1	NA	CASSLGGLNEQFF	TGCGCCAGCAGCTTGGGGGGGCTCAATGAGCAGTTCTTC
NA	TRBV6-5	TRBJ1-2	NA	CASSYSNWHGYGYTF	TGTGCCAGCAGTTACTCGAATTGGCACGGCTATGGCTACACCTTC
NA	TRBV7-6	TRBJ2-1	many	CASSFAQVYPNEQFF	TGTGCCAGCAGCTTCGCGCAAGTATACCCTAATGAGCAGTTCTTC
NA	TRBV5-1	TRBJ1-2	few	CASSLQDGYTF	TGCGCCAGCAGCTTGCAGGATGGCTACACCTTC
NA	TRBV6-5	TRBJ2-1	NA	CASSQPYNEQFF	TGTGCCAGCAGTCAACCCTACAATGAGCAGTTCTTC
NA	TRBV29-1	TRBJ2-5	NA	CSVEDPGPGQETQYF	TGCAGCGTTGAAGACCCAGGGCCGGGACAAGAGACCCAGTACTTC
TRBD2	TRBV7-8	TRBJ2-6	many	CASSLGVSGNSGANVLTF	TGTGCCAGCAGCTTAGGAGTTAGCGGGAACTCTGGGGCCAACGTCCTGACTTTC
TRBD2	TRBV5-8	TRBJ2-3	many	CASSSGTSGSTDTQYF	TGTGCCAGCAGCAGCGGGACTAGCGGGAGCACAGATACGCAGTATTTT
NA	TRBV30	TRBJ1-2	many	CAWRDLGYGYTF	TGTGCCTGGAGGGATTTGGGCTATGGCTACACCTTC